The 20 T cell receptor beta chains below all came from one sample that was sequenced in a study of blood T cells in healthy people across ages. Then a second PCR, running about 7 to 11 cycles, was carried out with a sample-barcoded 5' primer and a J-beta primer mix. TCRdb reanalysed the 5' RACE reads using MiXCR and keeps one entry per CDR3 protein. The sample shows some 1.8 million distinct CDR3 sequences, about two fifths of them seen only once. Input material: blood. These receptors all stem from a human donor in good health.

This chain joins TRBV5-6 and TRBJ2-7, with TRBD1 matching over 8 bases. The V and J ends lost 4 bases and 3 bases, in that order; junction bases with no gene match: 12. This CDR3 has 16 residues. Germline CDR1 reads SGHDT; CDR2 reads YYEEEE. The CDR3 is CASSLLQGELLYEQYF. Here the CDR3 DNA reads TGTGCCAGCAGCCTCCTACAGGGGGAGCTCCTCTACGAGCAGTACTTC.

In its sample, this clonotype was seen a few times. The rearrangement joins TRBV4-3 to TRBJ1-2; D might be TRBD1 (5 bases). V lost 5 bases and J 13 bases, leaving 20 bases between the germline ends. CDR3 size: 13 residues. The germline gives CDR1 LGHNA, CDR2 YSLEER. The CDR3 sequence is CASSSYSGTPVTF. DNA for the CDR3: TGCGCCAGCAGCTCTTACTCCGGGACGCCGGTCACCTTC.

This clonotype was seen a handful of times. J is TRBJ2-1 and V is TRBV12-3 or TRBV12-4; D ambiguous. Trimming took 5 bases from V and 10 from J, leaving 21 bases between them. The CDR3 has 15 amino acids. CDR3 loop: CASSPSTVGPREQFF. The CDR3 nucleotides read TGTGCCAGCAGTCCATCAACGGTTGGTCCACGGGAGCAGTTCTTC.

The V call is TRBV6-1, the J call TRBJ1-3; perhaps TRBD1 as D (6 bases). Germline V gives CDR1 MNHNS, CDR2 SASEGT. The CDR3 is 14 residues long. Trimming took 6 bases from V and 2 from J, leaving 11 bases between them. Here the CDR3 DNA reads TGTGCCAGCAGCACCGACAGGACTGGAAACACCATATATTTT. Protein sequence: CASSTDRTGNTIYF.

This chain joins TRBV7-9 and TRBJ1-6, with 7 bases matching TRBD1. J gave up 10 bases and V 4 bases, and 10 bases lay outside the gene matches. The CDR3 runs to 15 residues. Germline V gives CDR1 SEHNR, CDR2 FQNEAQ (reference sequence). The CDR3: CASSSDRASGSPLHF. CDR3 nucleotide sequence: TGTGCCAGCAGCTCCGACAGGGCCTCGGGATCACCCCTCCACTTT.

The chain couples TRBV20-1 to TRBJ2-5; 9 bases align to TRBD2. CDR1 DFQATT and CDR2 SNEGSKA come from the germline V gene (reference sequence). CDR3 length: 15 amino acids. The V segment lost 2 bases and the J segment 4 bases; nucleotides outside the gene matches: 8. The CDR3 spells CSARSDSGGGETQYF. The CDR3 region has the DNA TGCAGTGCTAGATCTGATAGCGGGGGAGGAGAGACCCAGTACTTC.

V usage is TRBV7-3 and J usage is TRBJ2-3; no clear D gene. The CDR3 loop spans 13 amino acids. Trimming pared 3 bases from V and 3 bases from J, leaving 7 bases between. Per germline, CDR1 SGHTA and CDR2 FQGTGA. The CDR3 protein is CASSFRMTDTQYF. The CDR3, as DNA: TGTGCCAGCAGCTTTAGGATGACAGATACGCAGTATTTT.

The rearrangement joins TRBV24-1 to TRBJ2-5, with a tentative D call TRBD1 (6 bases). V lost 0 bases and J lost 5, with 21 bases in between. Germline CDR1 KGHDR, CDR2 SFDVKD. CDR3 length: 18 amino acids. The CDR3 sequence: CATSDLQAGEPPQETQYF. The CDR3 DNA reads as TGTGCCACCAGTGATTTGCAAGCAGGGGAGCCCCCACAGGAGACCCAGTACTTC.

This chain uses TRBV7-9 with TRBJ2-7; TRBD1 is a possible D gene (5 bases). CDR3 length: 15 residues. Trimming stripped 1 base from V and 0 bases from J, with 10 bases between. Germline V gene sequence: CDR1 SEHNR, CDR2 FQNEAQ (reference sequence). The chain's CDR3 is CASSLETVYSYEQYF. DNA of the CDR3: TGTGCCAGCAGCTTAGAGACAGTATACTCCTACGAGCAGTACTTC.

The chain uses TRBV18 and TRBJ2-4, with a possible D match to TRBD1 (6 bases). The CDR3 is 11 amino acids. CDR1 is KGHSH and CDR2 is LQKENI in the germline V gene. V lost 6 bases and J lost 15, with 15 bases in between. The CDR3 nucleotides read TGTGCCAGCTCCCTTCGGGACACCCTGTACTTC. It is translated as CASSLRDTLYF.

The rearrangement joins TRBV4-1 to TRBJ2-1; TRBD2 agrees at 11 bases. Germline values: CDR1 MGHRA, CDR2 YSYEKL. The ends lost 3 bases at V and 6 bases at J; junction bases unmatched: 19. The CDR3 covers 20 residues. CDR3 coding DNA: TGCGCCAGCAGCCAGAGAACCGGCCACCTAGCACTAGCGGGGGTCAATGAGCAGTTCTTC. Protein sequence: CASSQRTGHLALAGVNEQFF.

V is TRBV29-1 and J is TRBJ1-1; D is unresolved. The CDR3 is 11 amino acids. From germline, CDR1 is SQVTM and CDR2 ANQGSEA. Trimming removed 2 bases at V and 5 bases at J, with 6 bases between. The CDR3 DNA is TGCAGCGTTGAATCGGCGACTGAAGCTTTCTTT. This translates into CSVESATEAFF.

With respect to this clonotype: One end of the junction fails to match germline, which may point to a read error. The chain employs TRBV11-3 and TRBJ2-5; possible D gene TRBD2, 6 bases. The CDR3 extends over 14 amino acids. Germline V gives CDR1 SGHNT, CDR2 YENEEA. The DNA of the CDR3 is TGTGCCGGCAGCTGGGGACTGAACCAAGAGACCCAGTACTTC. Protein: CAGSWGLNQETQYF.

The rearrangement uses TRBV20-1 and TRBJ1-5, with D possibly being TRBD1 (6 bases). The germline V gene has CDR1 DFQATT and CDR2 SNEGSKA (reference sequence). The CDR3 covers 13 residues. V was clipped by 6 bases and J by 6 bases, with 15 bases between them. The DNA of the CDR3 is TGCAGTGCCCCTCAGGGGAGCGGTCAGCCCCAGCATTTT. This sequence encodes CSAPQGSGQPQHF.

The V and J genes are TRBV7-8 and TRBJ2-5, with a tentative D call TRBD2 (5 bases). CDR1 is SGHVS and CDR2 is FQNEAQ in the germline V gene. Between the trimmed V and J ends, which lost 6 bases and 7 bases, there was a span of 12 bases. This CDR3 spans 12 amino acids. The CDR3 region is CASRLDYTTQYF. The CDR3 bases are TGTGCCAGCAGGCTCGACTATACGACCCAGTACTTC.

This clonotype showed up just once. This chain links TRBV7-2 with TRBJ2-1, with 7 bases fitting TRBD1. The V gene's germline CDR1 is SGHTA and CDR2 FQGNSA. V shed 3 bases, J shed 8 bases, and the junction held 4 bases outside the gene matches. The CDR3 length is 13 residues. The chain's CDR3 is CASSLRDSHEQFF. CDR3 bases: TGTGCCAGCAGCTTGAGGGACAGTCATGAGCAGTTCTTC.

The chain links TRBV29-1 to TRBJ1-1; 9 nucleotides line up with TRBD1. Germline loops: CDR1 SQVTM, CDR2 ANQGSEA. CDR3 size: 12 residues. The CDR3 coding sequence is TGCAGTGCCGGGACAGGGAAAACTGAAGCTTTCTTT. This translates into CSAGTGKTEAFF.

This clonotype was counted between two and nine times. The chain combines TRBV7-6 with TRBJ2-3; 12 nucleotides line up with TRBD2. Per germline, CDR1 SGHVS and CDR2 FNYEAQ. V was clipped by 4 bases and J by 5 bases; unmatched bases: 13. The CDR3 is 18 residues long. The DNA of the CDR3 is TGTGCCAGCAGCTCGTACCCCTCTAGCGGGGGGGTTTTAGATACGCAGTATTTT. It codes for CASSSYPSSGGVLDTQYF.

The CDR3 spells CATSERGGYEQYF. CDR3 bases: TGTGCCACCAGTGAGAGGGGTGGCTACGAGCAGTACTTC. The chain is built from TRBV24-1 and TRBJ2-7, with D perhaps assigned TRBD1 or TRBD2 (5 bases each). The length of the CDR3 is 13 residues. V was cut by 4 bases and J by 3 bases, with 9 bases left in between. Germline lookup yields CDR1 KGHDR and CDR2 SFDVKD.

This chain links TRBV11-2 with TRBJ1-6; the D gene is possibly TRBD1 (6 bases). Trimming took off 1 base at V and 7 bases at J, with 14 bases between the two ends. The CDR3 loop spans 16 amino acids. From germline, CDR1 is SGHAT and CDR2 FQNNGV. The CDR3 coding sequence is TGTGCCAGCAGCTTAGGTGGAGGAGGGGGGAATTCACCCCTCCACTTT. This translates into CASSLGGGGGNSPLHF. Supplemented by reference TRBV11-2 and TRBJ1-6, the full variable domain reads EAGVAQSPRYKIIEKRQSVAFWCNPISGHATLYWYQQILGQGPKLLIQFQNNGVVDDSQLPKDRFSAERLKGVDSTLKIQPAKLEDSAVYLCASSLGGGGGNSPLHFGNGTRLTVT.